The source of this T cell receptor beta chain is a study of patients and donors after allogeneic stem cell transplantation. TCRdb re-derived calls from the RT-PCR reads in MiXCR, one entry per CDR3 protein. The profile shows hundreds of thousands of distinct CDR3 sequences, approximately 16% of them singletons. CDR1 and CDR2 from the germline V gene are SGDLS and YYNGEE. The ends were cut back, 0 bases at V and 0 bases at J, with 8 bases in the middle. The CDR3 sequence is 15 residues long. The sample consisted of blood, either unsorted or a sorted T cell fraction (not recorded which). The sequence came from a human donor who was either an allogeneic HSCT recipient or a stem cell or donor lymphocyte infusion donor (not recorded which). It is not recorded whose cells these are; they may come from a transplant donor. The rearrangement uses TRBV9 and TRBJ2-3; D unresolved. The CDR3 DNA is TGTGCCAGCAGCGTAGATGTAGGAAGCACAGATACGCAGTATTTT. Residues: CASSVDVGSTDTQYF. Complete variable domain (other parts from reference TRBV9 and TRBJ2-3): DSGVTQTPKHLITATGQRVTLRCSPRSGDLSVYWYQQSLDQGLQFLIQYYNGEERAKGNILERFSAQQFPDLHSELNLSSLELGDSALYFCASSVDVGSTDTQYFGPGTRLTVL.